This section outlines one T cell receptor (beta chain) sequence together with its context. Its specificity is unknown. The source of the sample is a study of OX40 agonist ivuxolimab in advanced cancers. Study details: Patients treated during dose escalation were battling hepatocellular carcinoma, melanoma, renal cell or head and neck cancer.

The protocol was immunoSEQ multiplex PCR, while the TCRdb copy is restricted to in-frame clones and leaves out a portion. The top ten clones hold 10% to 11% of a sample with 65,000 to 90,000 clones, more than 80% of them seen once. Study-wide results and caveats: Clonal expansion was seen in CD4+ and CD8+ blood T cells by week 6 at 0.1 to 3.0 mg/kg. Relative to CD4+ cells, CD8+ T cells on average had more expanded clones. Near-lowest levels of clonal expansion characterized partial responders at 0.1-3.0 mg/kg.

The starting material was CD4+ or CD8+ T cells sorted from blood, obtained in a trial of the OX40 agonist ivuxolimab. This receptor was taken from an adult with an advanced solid tumor such as melanoma, head and neck, liver or kidney cancer.

CDR3 sequence (DNA): TGTGCCAGCAGCTTGTGGAACGCGGGTTCTATCGCAGATACGCAGTATTTT. Translated: CASSLWNAGSIADTQYF. The chain uses TRBV5-4 and TRBJ2-3; TRBD2 is a possible D gene (5 bases). V was trimmed by 1 base and J by 4 bases, leaving 19 bases between them. The germline CDR1 and CDR2 sequences are SGHNT and YYREEE (reference sequence). CDR3 length equals 17 residues.